The 22 T cell receptor beta chains reported below all come from one sample, sequenced in a study of blood T cell repertoires in COVID-19 (dated by TCRdb to 2018 to 2020). Library preparation employed the immunoSEQ multiplex PCR assay. Sourced from immuneACCESS, this table was stored by TCRdb with only in-frame sequences that have V and J called. A share of the clones is absent; for the studies checked, an unresolved V gene accounts for under half, and the remainder has no known explanation. The table for this sample lists 200,000 to 250,000 clones; roughly 80% of them were counted only once. The ten biggest clones cover about 1.3% of the sample. The sample taken for sequencing was PBMCs or T cells enriched from blood (not recorded which). These receptors came from a middle-aged woman with acute COVID-19.

V usage is TRBV7-2 and J usage is TRBJ1-1; D is possibly TRBD1 (6 bases). Germline loops: CDR1 SGHTA, CDR2 FQGNSA. CDR3 size: 18 residues. V shed 2 bases and J shed 5 bases, with 24 bases lying between them. The CDR3 sequence: CASSLYDYSGGAGTEAFF. CDR3 DNA sequence: TGTGCCAGCAGCTTATACGACTATTCGGGGGGGGCAGGGACTGAAGCTTTCTTT.

V gene TRBV5-1 combines with J gene TRBJ1-6; 10 positions match TRBD1. Losses at the gene ends were 0 bases for V and 10 bases for J; bases not matched to a gene: 10. The CDR3 extends over 17 amino acids. CDR1 is SGHRS and CDR2 is YFSETQ in the germline V gene. DNA for the CDR3: TGCGCCAGCAGCTTGGGCGTGACAGGGGGCCTTGGGTCACCCCTCCACTTT. Translation: CASSLGVTGGLGSPLHF.

The chain employs TRBV6-2 or TRBV6-3 and TRBJ1-2; D is unresolved. This CDR3 comprises 15 residues. CDR1 and CDR2 from the germline V gene are MNHEY and SVGEGT. With 0 bases removed from V and 2 bases from J, the gap between germline ends came to 10 bases. In nucleotides, the CDR3 is TGTGCCAGCAGTTACTCGAATACGGAGAACTATGGCTACACCTTC. Its protein is CASSYSNTENYGYTF.

The V gene is TRBV30, the J gene TRBJ2-2; TRBD2 might be the D (6 bases). The CDR3 is 15 amino acids. The germline V gene has CDR1 GTSNPN and CDR2 SVGIG (reference sequence). Trimming removed 8 bases from V and 2 bases from J, with 18 bases in between. The CDR3 region has the DNA TGTGCCGCTACCGGGACTGGTTTAAACACCGGGGAGCTGTTTTTT. Translating gives CAATGTGLNTGELFF. Drawing the rest from reference TRBV30 and TRBJ2-2, the complete variable domain is SQTIHQWPATLVQPVGSPLSLECTVEGTSNPNLYWYRQAAGRGLQLLFYSVGIGQISSEVPQNLSASRPQDRQFILSSKKLLLSDSGFYLCAATGTGLNTGELFFGEGSRLTVL.

V is TRBV7-2 and J is TRBJ2-3; 7 bases match TRBD2. The CDR3 contains 16 residues. V dropped 2 bases and J dropped 0; count of bases not matched to a gene: 5. Germline V gene sequence: CDR1 SGHTA, CDR2 FQGNSA. CDR3 residues: CASSLYHGGSTDTQYF. The CDR3 nucleotides are TGTGCCAGCAGCTTATATCACGGGGGGAGCACAGATACGCAGTATTTT.

The rearrangement uses TRBV7-9 and TRBJ1-2; 10 bases align to TRBD1. V dropped 5 bases and J dropped 6; count of bases not matched to a gene: 9. CDR3 length equals 15 residues. Germline values: CDR1 SEHNR, CDR2 FQNEAQ (reference sequence). This CDR3 reads CASSPNDRGLDGYTF. CDR3 sequence (DNA): TGTGCCAGCAGCCCGAACGACAGGGGGCTCGATGGCTACACCTTC.

The chain recombines TRBV7-9 with TRBJ1-2, with D possibly being TRBD1 (5 bases). The CDR3 is 13 residues long. Trimming took 5 bases from V and 4 from J, leaving 11 bases between them. CDR1 and CDR2 from the germline V gene are SEHNR and FQNEAQ (reference sequence). CDR3 DNA: TGTGCCAGCAGCGGGGCGGGGGGCTATGGCTACACCTTC. Translation gives CASSGAGGYGYTF.

This clone has just a few counts. This chain joins TRBV7-2 and TRBJ1-2; D perhaps matches TRBD1 (6 bases). V shed 4 bases and J shed 6 bases, with 12 bases lying between them. This CDR3 has 13 amino acids. Germline V gene data show CDR1 as SGHTA and CDR2 as FQGNSA. The CDR3 DNA reads TGTGCCAGCAGCTACTACGGGACAAATGGCTACACCTTC. Translating gives CASSYYGTNGYTF.

This clone was counted once. The chain has TRBV7-2 and TRBJ1-3, with a weak D call TRBD1 (5 bases). The V gene lost 5 bases and the J gene lost 4 bases, with 12 bases spanning the gap. Germline lookup yields CDR1 SGHTA and CDR2 FQGNSA. The CDR3 spans 14 residues. In DNA, the CDR3 is TGTGCCAGCAGCCTCGGAGGGGTAGGAAACACCATATATTTT. Translated, it gives CASSLGGVGNTIYF.

The gene calls are TRBV19 and TRBJ1-2; 9 bases are shared with TRBD1. This CDR3 spans 16 amino acids. Germline V gene lookup returns CDR1 LNHDA and CDR2 SQIVND (reference sequence). V lost 10 bases and J lost 0; bases outside the gene matches: 12. The CDR3 spells CATTPGQGVANYGYTF. CDR3 nucleotide sequence: TGTGCCACGACTCCGGGACAGGGTGTGGCTAACTATGGCTACACCTTC.

The J gene is TRBJ2-1, the V gene TRBV18, with a possible D match to TRBD1 (6 bases). Germline CDR1 reads KGHSH; CDR2 reads LQKENI. This CDR3 region has 16 residues. V lost 7 bases, J lost 3 bases, and 19 bases lay in between. The CDR3 bases are TGTGCCAGCTTCGGTGGGGGACATCTAGACTACAATGAGCAGTTCTTC. Translation: CASFGGGHLDYNEQFF.

The rearrangement links TRBV7-9 to TRBJ1-6; weak D call: TRBD1 (6 bases). Germline CDR1 and CDR2: SEHNR and FQNEAQ (reference sequence). Trimming shortened V by 7 bases and J by 7 bases, and 17 bases separated the two germline ends. The CDR3 is made up of 15 amino acids. The CDR3 is CASTEQGAGNSPLHF. CDR3 coding DNA: TGTGCCAGCACAGAACAGGGAGCCGGGAATTCACCCCTCCACTTT.

This chain joins TRBV7-8 and TRBJ2-5, with D possibly matching TRBD2 (6 bases). Germline CDR1 reads SGHVS; CDR2 reads FQNEAQ. The CDR3 has 17 residues. V was clipped by 2 bases and J by 0 bases, with 16 bases between them. The CDR3 loop reads CASSLPTAGSYQETQYF. The CDR3 DNA is TGTGCCAGCAGCTTACCCACCGCGGGGTCGTACCAAGAGACCCAGTACTTC.

The CDR3 DNA follows: TGTGCCAGTAGTATAGGGGCCCTCAATGAGCAGTTCTTC. This translates into CASSIGALNEQFF. V gene TRBV19 combines with J gene TRBJ2-1; unclear D gene. CDR1 and CDR2 (germline): LNHDA, SQIVND (reference sequence). Trimming stripped 1 base from V and 6 bases from J, with 7 bases between. The CDR3 length is 13 residues.

The rearrangement joins TRBV10-3 to TRBJ1-1; 8 positions match TRBD1. The CDR3 is made up of 12 amino acids. Trimming cost V 9 bases and J 5 bases; bases outside gene matches: 5. From germline, CDR1 is ENHRY and CDR2 SYGVKD. CDR3 sequence reads: CAIQGAQTEAFF. The CDR3 bases are TGTGCCATTCAGGGGGCTCAGACTGAAGCTTTCTTT.

Comments on this clone: A much larger clone lies a single base off, so this may be a read error. The chain links TRBV13 to TRBJ2-7, with D maybe TRBD2 (5 bases). Deletions cut 5 bases from V and 2 bases from J, with 7 bases between. CDR3 length: 12 residues. Germline values: CDR1 PRHDT, CDR2 FYEKMQ (reference sequence). The CDR3 spells CASSRLTYEQYF. CDR3 DNA: TGTGCCAGCAGCCGACTAACCTACGAGCAGTACTTC.

The chain couples TRBV7-9 to TRBJ2-7; 8 nucleotides line up with TRBD1. Germline V lookup: CDR1 SEHNR, CDR2 FQNEAQ (reference sequence). The CDR3 covers 15 residues. V trimming: 6 bases; J trimming: 3 bases; junction bases outside the gene matches: 10. Here the CDR3 reads CASSQGGQVFYEQYF. The CDR3 region has the DNA TGTGCCAGCAGTCAAGGGGGACAGGTTTTCTACGAGCAGTACTTC.

The chain recombines TRBV19 with TRBJ1-2, with a tentative D call TRBD1 (5 bases). The V gene lost 2 bases and the J gene lost 7 bases, with 14 bases spanning the gap. CDR1 is LNHDA and CDR2 is SQIVND in the germline V gene (reference sequence). The CDR3 length is 14 residues. CDR3 bases: TGTGCCAGTAGTATAAGTCGCGACAGAAGTGGCTACACCTTC. Protein: CASSISRDRSGYTF.

The V gene is TRBV28, the J gene TRBJ2-1, with 13 nucleotides matching TRBD2. This CDR3 has 15 residues. With 5 bases clipped from V and 3 bases from J, the junction kept 1 base outside the gene matches. Germline CDR1 is MDHEN and CDR2 is SYDVKM. In DNA form, the CDR3 reads TGTGCCAGCAGTCGGACTAGCGGGGGCTACAATGAGCAGTTCTTC. Translated: CASSRTSGGYNEQFF. The entire variable domain, with the rest obtained from reference TRBV28 and TRBJ2-1, is as follows: DVKVTQSSRYLVKRTGEKVFLECVQDMDHENMFWYRQDPGLGLRLIYFSYDVKMKEKGDIPEGYSVSREKKERFSLILESASTNQTSMYLCASSRTSGGYNEQFFGPGTRLTVL.

The gene calls are TRBV6-6 and TRBJ1-5; 8 bases are shared with TRBD1. The germline CDR1 and CDR2 sequences are MNHNY and SVGAGI (reference sequence). V lost 5 bases, J lost 2 bases, and 5 bases stayed unmatched. The CDR3 is 15 residues long. The CDR3 region is CASSPQGAGNQPQHF. The CDR3 DNA reads as TGTGCCAGCAGTCCTCAGGGGGCGGGCAATCAGCCCCAGCATTTT.

The chain carries TRBV30 and TRBJ1-1; D is ambiguous. The CDR3 has 13 amino acids. Germline assignment: CDR1 GTSNPN and CDR2 SVGIG (reference sequence). Trimming shortened V by 1 base and J by 0 bases, and 6 bases separated the two germline ends. CDR3 nucleotides: TGTGCCTGGAGTGGCCTACTGAACACTGAAGCTTTCTTT. Translated: CAWSGLLNTEAFF. The full variable domain, with the rest looked up from reference TRBV30 and TRBJ1-1, is SQTIHQWPATLVQPVGSPLSLECTVEGTSNPNLYWYRQAAGRGLQLLFYSVGIGQISSEVPQNLSASRPQDRQFILSSKKLLLSDSGFYLCAWSGLLNTEAFFGQGTRLTVV.

The chain carries TRBV7-3 and TRBJ2-6, with D perhaps TRBD1 (6 bases). The CDR3 has 18 amino acids. V lost 5 bases, J lost 0 bases, and 17 bases lay in between. Germline V CDR1 and CDR2: SGHTA, FQGTGA. This chain's CDR3 is CASSLKGGYVSGANVLTF. DNA of the CDR3: TGTGCCAGCAGCCTTAAAGGGGGATACGTCTCTGGGGCCAACGTCCTGACTTTC.